This passage covers 24 T cell receptor beta chains from one sample sequenced in a study of T-cell memory formation after mild COVID-19. TCRdb redid the calling of the 5' RACE reads with MiXCR, one entry per CDR3 protein. Of more than 250,000 distinct CDR3 sequences detected, 15% to 20% appear once; the ten largest clones hold roughly 24%. Material: PBMCs or a T cell subset sorted from them (not recorded which). These TCRs come from a man between 18 and 35 years old who had mild COVID-19 (a few samples of this study predate the infection). Cell type and time point are not known.

The rearrangement links TRBV4-3 to TRBJ1-3; 7 bases fit TRBD1. Germline loops: CDR1 LGHNA, CDR2 YSLEER. The V and J ends lost 0 bases and 3 bases, in that order; junction bases with no gene match: 17. There are 20 residues in the CDR3. The CDR3 protein is CASSQEVGRGSASGGNTIYF. The CDR3 bases are TGCGCCAGCAGCCAAGAGGTCGGCAGGGGGTCGGCTAGCGGTGGAAACACCATATATTTT.

This clonotype showed up just a few times. This chain links TRBV20-1 with TRBJ1-5, with a tentative D call TRBD1 (6 bases). Germline V lookup: CDR1 DFQATT, CDR2 SNEGSKA (reference sequence). CDR3 size: 13 residues. V shed 6 bases and J shed 4 bases, with 13 bases lying between them. In DNA form, the CDR3 reads TGCAGTGCACAGGGTAAACAGAATCAGCCCCAGCATTTT. Amino acid sequence: CSAQGKQNQPQHF.

The chain carries TRBV6-5 and TRBJ1-4; D may be TRBD1 (5 bases). The CDR3 spans 12 residues. Trimming left V 5 bases short and J 8 bases short, with 9 bases between. The germline V gene has CDR1 MNHEY and CDR2 SVGAGI. As DNA, the CDR3 is TGTGCCAGCAGTCGACGGGGGGAAAAACTGTTTTTT. Its protein product is CASSRRGEKLFF.

This clonotype was seen many times. This chain connects TRBV7-2 to TRBJ2-2; D might be TRBD1 or TRBD2, each matching 5 bases. The germline CDR1 and CDR2 sequences are SGHTA and FQGNSA. The V gene lost 1 base and the J gene lost 8 bases, with 11 bases spanning the gap. CDR3 length equals 14 residues. CDR3 sequence reads: CASSLGGNAGELFF. In DNA, the CDR3 is TGTGCCAGCAGCTTAGGGGGGAACGCGGGGGAGCTGTTTTTT.

This clonotype was seen a few times. An end of the junction differs from the germline gene, which may be a read error. The genes are TRBV7-9 and TRBJ1-1; D is undetermined. CDR1 and CDR2 from the germline V gene are SEHNR and FQNEAQ (reference sequence). The CDR3 extends over 12 amino acids. The CDR3, as DNA: TGTGCCAGCAGCTTACTCGACACTGAAGCTTTATTT. Encoded protein: CASSLLDTEALF.

This clonotype was found a few times. This chain connects TRBV5-6 to TRBJ1-2; D might be TRBD1 (6 bases). V lost 6 bases and J 8 bases, leaving 23 bases between the germline ends. Germline CDR1 and CDR2: SGHDT and YYEEEE. The CDR3 is 15 residues long. The CDR3 nucleotides are TGTGCCAGCACCGAATCCTGGGGGCGCATACGCGGCTACACCTTC. It is translated as CASTESWGRIRGYTF.

The chain recombines TRBV11-2 with TRBJ1-1, with D unresolved. V dropped 5 bases and J dropped 3 bases, with 10 bases sitting between them. The CDR3 extends over 13 amino acids. CDR1 is SGHAT, CDR2 FQNNGV, per germline. The DNA for the CDR3 is TGTGCCAGCAGCCTTGTGATAGACACTGAAGCTTTCTTT. Protein product: CASSLVIDTEAFF.

The chain combines TRBV10-2 with TRBJ2-7; 7 bases line up with TRBD2. V was clipped by 6 bases and J by 7 bases; unmatched bases: 6. Germline CDR1 WSHSY, CDR2 SAAADI. The CDR3 is made up of 12 amino acids. DNA of the CDR3: TGCGCCAGCAGGGAGCGGGGTGGGGAGCAGTACTTC. As protein: CASRERGGEQYF.

A few counts support this clonotype. The chain recombines TRBV20-1 with TRBJ2-2; the D gene is possibly TRBD1 (5 bases). V lost 6 bases to trimming and J lost 5 bases, with 16 bases between them. CDR3 length: 14 amino acids. Germline lookup yields CDR1 DFQATT and CDR2 SNEGSKA (reference sequence). This CDR3 reads CSAPGAGATGELFF. The CDR3 nucleotides are TGCAGTGCCCCCGGCGCTGGGGCTACCGGGGAGCTGTTTTTT.

The chain links TRBV4-1 to TRBJ2-4; D not resolved. The CDR3 length is 13 residues. Germline values: CDR1 MGHRA, CDR2 YSYEKL. V was clipped by 0 bases and J by 9 bases, with 9 bases between them. The CDR3 loop reads CASSQEMSSIQYF. The CDR3 DNA reads TGCGCCAGCAGCCAAGAAATGTCCAGCATTCAGTACTTC.

This clonotype was counted between two and nine times. The chain has TRBV11-2 and TRBJ2-5, with D tentatively TRBD1 or TRBD2 (5 bases each). The CDR3 has 15 residues. Trimming cost V 2 bases and J 4 bases, with 14 bases left between them. Germline V gives CDR1 SGHAT, CDR2 FQNNGV. Here the CDR3 reads CASSLLHGAGETQYF. The CDR3 nucleotides are TGTGCCAGCAGCTTACTTCACGGGGCGGGAGAGACCCAGTACTTC.

A word on this clonotype: An end of the junction differs from the germline gene, which may be a read error. This rearrangement joins TRBV4-3 to TRBJ2-1, with 8 nucleotides matching TRBD1. Germline V gene data show CDR1 as LGHNA and CDR2 as YSLEER. The CDR3 has 15 residues. The CDR3 reads CARSQDSQGGNEQFF. CDR3 nucleotide sequence: TGCGCCAGAAGCCAAGATTCACAGGGGGGTAATGAGCAGTTCTTC.

This clonotype was observed a handful of times. V usage is TRBV7-2 and J usage is TRBJ2-3, with a weak D call TRBD2 (6 bases). Germline V gives CDR1 SGHTA, CDR2 FQGNSA. V lost 6 bases, J lost 3 bases, and 25 bases lay in between. The CDR3 consists of 18 residues. The CDR3 DNA follows: TGTGCCAGCAGTCTAGAGGGGCGGGGCCCGATTTCAACAGATACGCAGTATTTT. Translated, it gives CASSLEGRGPISTDTQYF.

This rearrangement joins TRBV7-3 to TRBJ2-3; possibly TRBD1 for D (8 bases). CDR1 SGHTA and CDR2 FQGTGA come from the germline V gene. With 5 bases removed from V and 2 bases from J, the gap between germline ends came to 17 bases. The CDR3 contains 16 residues. The CDR3 DNA sequence: TGTGCCAGCAGCCCACAGGGGGGGTCCCTCACAGATACGCAGTATTTT. Residues: CASSPQGGSLTDTQYF.

This clonotype showed up just once. Here the CDR3 reads CASRALTGVRAYEQYF. DNA for the CDR3: TGTGCCAGCAGGGCTCTGACAGGGGTGAGGGCCTACGAGCAGTACTTC. This chain joins TRBV27 and TRBJ2-7; 8 bases match TRBD1. Germline CDR1 is MNHEY and CDR2 is SMNVEV (reference sequence). The CDR3 extends over 16 amino acids. Losses at the gene ends were 6 bases for V and 2 bases for J; bases not matched to a gene: 12.

This clonotype was seen only a few times. The chain recombines TRBV24-1 with TRBJ1-1; no firm D call. V dropped 5 bases and J dropped 1 base, with 13 bases sitting between them. Germline V gene data show CDR1 as KGHDR and CDR2 as SFDVKD. The CDR3 loop spans 15 amino acids. The CDR3 protein is CATSVSREGNTEAFF. The DNA of the CDR3 is TGTGCCACCAGTGTCTCGCGGGAAGGGAACACTGAAGCTTTCTTT.

V usage is TRBV5-1 and J usage is TRBJ2-3, with D unresolved. The V end was cut by 0 bases, the J end by 0 bases, with 14 bases between. Germline V CDR1 and CDR2: SGHRS, YFSETQ. This CDR3 contains 17 residues. CDR3 protein: CASSLDIWRASTDTQYF. CDR3 DNA sequence: TGCGCCAGCAGCTTGGATATATGGCGAGCTAGCACAGATACGCAGTATTTT.

The chain joins TRBV7-2 to TRBJ2-3, with a possible D match to TRBD2 (5 bases). Germline V gene sequence: CDR1 SGHTA, CDR2 FQGNSA. The CDR3 length is 15 residues. The V end was cut by 1 base, the J end by 4 bases, with 12 bases between. As DNA, the CDR3 is TGTGCCAGCAGCTTAGTCGGGCCTAGCCCAGATACGCAGTATTTT. This sequence encodes CASSLVGPSPDTQYF.

The chain has TRBV5-1 and TRBJ2-5, with D perhaps assigned TRBD1 or TRBD2 (5 bases each). Germline values: CDR1 SGHRS, CDR2 YFSETQ. Trimming pared 6 bases from V and 4 bases from J, leaving 13 bases between. The CDR3 is made up of 13 amino acids. CDR3 loop: CASTVGAGETQYF. CDR3 DNA: TGCGCCAGCACTGTCGGGGCGGGAGAGACCCAGTACTTC. Using reference TRBV5-1 and TRBJ2-5 for the parts outside the CDR3, the full variable domain is KAGVTQTPRYLIKTRGQQVTLSCSPISGHRSVSWYQQTPGQGLQFLFEYFSETQRNKGNFPGRFSGRQFSNSRSEMNVSTLELGDSALYLCASTVGAGETQYFGPGTRLLVL.

This clonotype was found a few times. The chain combines TRBV5-4 with TRBJ2-3, with D possibly matching TRBD1 (5 bases). V was shortened by 7 bases and J by 8 bases, with 11 bases between the two germline ends. CDR3 length: 11 residues. Germline lookup yields CDR1 SGHNT and CDR2 YYREEE (reference sequence). The CDR3: CASGWTSTQYF. CDR3 coding DNA: TGTGCCAGCGGGTGGACAAGTACGCAGTATTTT.

This clonotype was counted ten times or more. The genes are TRBV12-3 or TRBV12-4 and TRBJ1-1, with D hard to call. This CDR3 has 13 residues. V lost 8 bases and J 7 bases, leaving 17 bases between the germline ends. CDR3 DNA sequence: TGTGCCAGCGGCTCCCCCAGGTCCCATGAAGCTTTCTTT. It translates to CASGSPRSHEAFF.

This clonotype was found a few times. The chain employs TRBV6-2 or TRBV6-3 and TRBJ1-1; 7 nucleotides match TRBD1. The CDR3 has 14 residues. The V segment lost 8 bases and the J segment 4 bases; nucleotides outside the gene matches: 10. CDR1 and CDR2 from the germline V gene are MNHEY and SVGEGT. CDR3 sequence (DNA): TGTGCCAGCGGACTTCCACAGGGGACCACTGAAGCTTTCTTT. It encodes CASGLPQGTTEAFF.

This clonotype has ten or more counts. CDR3 DNA sequence: TGCGCCAGCAGCTTCATCGCCGGAGCGGGCTCTGGGGCCAACGTCCTGACTTTC. Translated: CASSFIAGAGSGANVLTF. The chain combines TRBV5-1 with TRBJ2-6, with TRBD2 as a possible D gene (6 bases). With 2 bases removed from V and 0 bases from J, the gap between germline ends came to 15 bases. The CDR3 totals 18 residues. The germline CDR1 and CDR2 sequences are SGHRS and YFSETQ.

V and J are TRBV5-1 and TRBJ2-5; 10 bases agree with TRBD2. The CDR3 contains 15 residues. CDR1 and CDR2 from the germline V gene are SGHRS and YFSETQ. The V gene end was trimmed by 5 bases and the J gene end by 2 bases; junction bases not matched to a gene: 6. The CDR3 protein is CASRLAGEVQETQYF. The CDR3 DNA follows: TGCGCCAGCAGGCTAGCGGGGGAAGTACAAGAGACCCAGTACTTC.